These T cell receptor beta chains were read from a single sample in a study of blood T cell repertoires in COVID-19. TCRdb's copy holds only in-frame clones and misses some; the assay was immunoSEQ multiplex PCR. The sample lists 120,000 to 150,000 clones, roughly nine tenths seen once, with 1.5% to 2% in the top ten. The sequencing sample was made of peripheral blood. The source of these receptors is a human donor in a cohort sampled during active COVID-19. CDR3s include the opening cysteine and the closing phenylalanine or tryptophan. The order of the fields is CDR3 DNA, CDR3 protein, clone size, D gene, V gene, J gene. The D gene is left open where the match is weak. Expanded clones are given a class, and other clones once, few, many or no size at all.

TGTGCCAGCACCGGACAGACTTATAGCAATCAGCCCCAGCATTTT	CASTGQTYSNQPQHF	NA	NA	TRBV2	TRBJ1-5
TGTGCCAGCAGCTTAGGTCGAGTAGCGGGGGGTAAACCAGATACGCAGTATTTT	CASSLGRVAGGKPDTQYF	once	TRBD2	TRBV7-6	TRBJ2-3
TGTGCCAGCAGTGCCCCGGCCAGTCTCGGGGAGCAGTACTTC	CASSAPASLGEQYF	NA	NA	TRBV2	TRBJ2-7
TGTGCCAGCAGCGTAGTGTCCGGTTCCACTGAAGCTTTCTTT	CASSVVSGSTEAFF	NA	NA	TRBV9	TRBJ1-1
TGTGCCAGCTCACGGGACTTGGGAACCGGGGAGCTGTTTTTT	CASSRDLGTGELFF	NA	NA	TRBV18	TRBJ2-2
TGTGCCAGCAGCCCGCGGACTAGCACAGATACGCAGTATTTT	CASSPRTSTDTQYF	NA	NA	TRBV5-6	TRBJ2-3
TGTGCCAGCAGTCTGATCGGGACAGGGAATGAAAAACTGTTTTTT	CASSLIGTGNEKLFF	NA	TRBD1	TRBV5-8	TRBJ1-4
TGTGCCAGCTCCAAGATGGCAGGAGGGGACGAGCAGTACTTC	CASSKMAGGDEQYF	NA	NA	TRBV18	TRBJ2-7
TGTGCCAGCAGTTACGGGGGGACAGGGAGTATCTACGAGCAGTACTTC	CASSYGGTGSIYEQYF	NA	TRBD1	TRBV6-2/TRBV6-3	TRBJ2-7
TGTGCCAGCAGCTTAGCCCTAGCGGGGCCCCAAGAGACCCAGTACTTC	CASSLALAGPQETQYF	NA	TRBD2	TRBV11-2	TRBJ2-5
TGCGCCAGCAGTGAGGGGGACAGGGGGTCCTATGGCTACACCTTC	CASSEGDRGSYGYTF	NA	TRBD1	TRBV10-2	TRBJ1-2
TGTGCCAGCAGCGTAACAGGGGGCGCTAACTATGGCTACACCTTC	CASSVTGGANYGYTF	NA	TRBD1	TRBV9	TRBJ1-2
TGTGCCAGCAGCTTTGCACAGGGGATGGGCTCCTACGAGCAGTACTTC	CASSFAQGMGSYEQYF	many	TRBD1	TRBV7-8	TRBJ2-7
TGTGCCAGCAGCTTAGGCTTGGGGGCCTATGGCTACACCTTC	CASSLGLGAYGYTF	NA	NA	TRBV7-9	TRBJ1-2
TGTGCCAGCAGTGTGGCAGCTAACTATGGCTACACCTTC	CASSVAANYGYTF	NA	NA	TRBV2	TRBJ1-2
TGTGCCAGCAGCCAATCGACAGCCGAAGCTTTCTTT	CASSQSTAEAFF	NA	NA	TRBV3-1/TRBV3-2	TRBJ1-1
TGCGCCAGCAGCTCGACGACAGGAAACACTGAAGCTTTCTTT	CASSSTTGNTEAFF	NA	NA	TRBV5-1	TRBJ1-1
TGTGCCAGTACAGAGGCAGGGGGAGAGACCCAGTACTTC	CASTEAGGETQYF	NA	TRBD1	TRBV25-1	TRBJ2-5
TGTGCCAGCAGCTTAGTAGGGACAGGGGTGGGCTATGGCTACACCTTC	CASSLVGTGVGYGYTF	NA	TRBD1	TRBV7-2	TRBJ1-2
TGTGCCAGCCTCCCCGCTAGCGGGGGATACAATGAGCAGTTCTTC	CASLPASGGYNEQFF	NA	TRBD2	TRBV6-5	TRBJ2-1
TGTGCCAGCAGTGAACAGGGCGTCGGCAATGAGCAGTTCTTC	CASSEQGVGNEQFF	NA	NA	TRBV2	TRBJ2-1
TGTGCCACCCAATCCGGACAGGTCGCAACTAATGAAAAACTGTTTTTT	CATQSGQVATNEKLFF	NA	TRBD1	TRBV15	TRBJ1-4
TGTGCCAGCAGCTTCGGGGGGCTTTCCTACGAGCAGTACTTC	CASSFGGLSYEQYF	NA	NA	TRBV5-5	TRBJ2-7
TGTGCCAGCAGCCCCCCTTGGTCAGCAACTAATGAAAAACTGTTTTTT	CASSPPWSATNEKLFF	NA	NA	TRBV7-9	TRBJ1-4
TGTGCCAGCAGCGAGGATGATGAAAAACTGTTTTTT	CASSEDDEKLFF	NA	NA	TRBV14	TRBJ1-4
TGCAGCGTTGAGCTAGGGGGTCGGGGCACTGAAGCTTTCTTT	CSVELGGRGTEAFF	few	NA	TRBV29-1	TRBJ1-1
TGTGCCAGCACCTTCTATAGCGGGGGGCCCACAGATACGCAGTATTTT	CASTFYSGGPTDTQYF	NA	TRBD2	TRBV5-5	TRBJ2-3
TGTGCCAGCAGCTTAGCGTCGGCAGGAAACACTGAAGCTTTCTTT	CASSLASAGNTEAFF	NA	NA	TRBV7-9	TRBJ1-1
TGTGCCTGGAGTGGGCAGGGCTACGAGCAGTACTTC	CAWSGQGYEQYF	NA	NA	TRBV30	TRBJ2-7
TGTGCCGCCAGGACCCCTGAGGGTTCCTCCTACGAGCAGTACTTC	CAARTPEGSSYEQYF	once	NA	TRBV10-3	TRBJ2-7
TGTGCCAGCAGTCTTCAGGGCAGCACAGATACGCAGTATTTT	CASSLQGSTDTQYF	NA	NA	TRBV7-3	TRBJ2-3
TGTGCCAGTAGTATTGGGGCTAAGGTGGATACGCAGTATTTT	CASSIGAKVDTQYF	NA	NA	TRBV19	TRBJ2-3
TGTGCCAGCAGCCCGACGGGTCTAAAGCAAGGCTACACCTTC	CASSPTGLKQGYTF	NA	NA	TRBV7-3	TRBJ1-2
TGTGCCAGCAGTTACCCCGGGATGGGGGGAGACCAGCCCCAGCATTTT	CASSYPGMGGDQPQHF	NA	NA	TRBV6-2/TRBV6-3	TRBJ1-5
TGTGCCAGTCAGGATAGCGGGAACACCGGGGAGCTGTTTTTT	CASQDSGNTGELFF	NA	NA	TRBV6-5	TRBJ2-2
TGTGCTAGTGGTTTCGACAGGTCCCCGACCCAGCATTTT	CASGFDRSPTQHF	NA	NA	TRBV12-5	TRBJ1-5
TGTGCCAGTAGTGACAGGGAGTCACCCCTCCACTTT	CASSDRESPLHF	NA	TRBD1	TRBV19	TRBJ1-6
TGTGCCAGCAGCTTATTCCCCCCAACAACAAACACCGGGGAGCTGTTTTTT	CASSLFPPTTNTGELFF	NA	NA	TRBV7-2	TRBJ2-2
TGTGCCAGCAGCTTACAGGGGGCCACTGAAGCTTTCTTT	CASSLQGATEAFF	NA	TRBD1	TRBV7-2	TRBJ1-1
TGCGCCAGCAGTCAAAAGGCGGGGGCCACTGAAGCTTTCTTT	CASSQKAGATEAFF	NA	NA	TRBV23-1	TRBJ1-1
TGTGCCAGCAGTGACAGGAATTACTACGAGCAGTACTTC	CASSDRNYYEQYF	NA	NA	TRBV6-6	TRBJ2-7
TGCGCCAGCAGCTTGAGTAGGGACAGCAGTACAGGCTACACCTTC	CASSLSRDSSTGYTF	NA	TRBD1	TRBV5-1	TRBJ1-2
TGTGCCAGCAGCCAAGATCCAGCGGGCCCACAAGAGACCCAGTACTTC	CASSQDPAGPQETQYF	NA	NA	TRBV3-1/TRBV3-2	TRBJ2-5
TGTGCCAGCAGTTATGGAGACGCTCTTGAAGCTTTCTTT	CASSYGDALEAFF	few	NA	TRBV6-5	TRBJ1-1
TGTGCCAGCAGTATTCGGGGCCCAGGGGACAATGAGCAGTTCTTC	CASSIRGPGDNEQFF	many	NA	TRBV27	TRBJ2-1
TGTGCCAGCAGCGTAAGCCCGCTTGATGAAGCTTTCTTT	CASSVSPLDEAFF	NA	NA	TRBV9	TRBJ1-1
TGCGCCAGCAGCTTGCAAACGGGGGAGACGAACAATGAGCAGTTCTTC	CASSLQTGETNNEQFF	NA	NA	TRBV5-1	TRBJ2-1
TGTGCCAGCAGCTTATCGGGTCCCCGGACAGAAACATCACCCCTCCACTTT	CASSLSGPRTETSPLHF	NA	NA	TRBV7-8	TRBJ1-6
TGTGCCAGCAGCGGGGCTTTCGGACCCTCTGGAAACACCATATATTTT	CASSGAFGPSGNTIYF	NA	NA	TRBV7-9	TRBJ1-3
TGTGCCAGTAGAGGCAGGGGGCTTGGGGCCAACGTCCTGACTTTC	CASRGRGLGANVLTF	NA	TRBD1	TRBV19	TRBJ2-6
TGTGCCAGCAGCGTAGCACAGTATAATTCACCCCTCCACTTT	CASSVAQYNSPLHF	once	NA	TRBV9	TRBJ1-6
TGTGCCAGCAGCCAAGCGGGGGGGGGCGGTCTAATGGAGACCCAGTACTTC	CASSQAGGGGLMETQYF	NA	TRBD2	TRBV4-2	TRBJ2-5
TGTGCCAGCAGTGGAACAGGGGGATCGGCCAAAAACATTCAGTACTTC	CASSGTGGSAKNIQYF	NA	TRBD1	TRBV6-1	TRBJ2-4
TGTGCCAGCAGCCATATTGATCGGGGGAACACTGAAGCTTTCTTT	CASSHIDRGNTEAFF	once	NA	TRBV14	TRBJ1-1
TGTGCCAGCAGCTTGGGGCTAGCTGAGGGCAATGAGCAGTTCTTC	CASSLGLAEGNEQFF	once	NA	TRBV5-4	TRBJ2-1
TGTGCCAGCAGCCGTGGGACAGGGGGCTACGAGCAGTACTTC	CASSRGTGGYEQYF	NA	TRBD1	TRBV3-1/TRBV3-2	TRBJ2-7
TGCGCCAGCAGTGAGTCGACTCGCCATTACAGGTTGGAAGAGCAGTACTTC	CASSESTRHYRLEEQYF	NA	NA	TRBV10-2	TRBJ2-7
TGTGCCAGCAGCTTAGTCTCTAGCGGAGAGACCCAGTACTTC	CASSLVSSGETQYF	NA	TRBD2	TRBV7-2	TRBJ2-5
TGTGCCAGCAGCCAGTATAGCAATCAGCCCCAGCATTTT	CASSQYSNQPQHF	NA	NA	TRBV2	TRBJ1-5